Presented here are 12 T cell receptor beta chains from one specimen sequenced in a study of T cell responses to AZD1222 COVID-19 vaccine. The protocol was immunoSEQ multiplex PCR, while the TCRdb copy is restricted to in-frame clones and leaves out a portion. Found here are roughly 80,000 clones, roughly nine tenths of them singletons; the top ten hold over 1.1%. The material sequenced was peripheral blood, taken 28 days after the second AZD1222 dose. These receptors were taken from an adult who received the AZD1222 COVID-19 vaccine.

The chain carries TRBV9 and TRBJ2-1; 11 nucleotides line up with TRBD2. The trim removed 0 bases at V and 8 bases at J, leaving 10 bases unmatched. Germline loops: CDR1 SGDLS, CDR2 YYNGEE. The CDR3 runs 17 residues. This CDR3 reads CASSVGLAGGPFDEQFF. The CDR3, as DNA: TGTGCCAGCAGCGTAGGCCTAGCGGGGGGCCCCTTTGATGAGCAGTTCTTC.

In its sample, this clone was seen once. The chain has TRBV27 and TRBJ1-3, with 8 bases fitting TRBD1. This CDR3 is 14 amino acids long. Germline-derived CDR1 and CDR2 are MNHEY and SMNVEV (reference sequence). The V gene end was trimmed by 10 bases and the J gene end by 4 bases; junction bases not matched to a gene: 9. Here the CDR3 reads CATDPRGRGNTIYF. The CDR3 DNA reads as TGTGCCACCGATCCCAGGGGGCGAGGAAACACCATATATTTT.

The rearrangement joins TRBV10-3 to TRBJ1-5, with TRBD1 matching 8 bases. From germline, CDR1 is ENHRY and CDR2 SYGVKD. With V trimmed by 11 bases and J by 2 bases, 8 bases remained unmatched. This CDR3 is 14 amino acids long. The DNA of the CDR3 is TGTGCCTCTCAGGGACAGGTCGGCAATCAGCCCCAGCATTTT. Amino acid sequence: CASQGQVGNQPQHF.

The chain is built from TRBV28 and TRBJ2-7, with 7 bases matching TRBD2. Trimming took 4 bases from V and 3 from J; bases not matched to a gene: 6. The germline gives CDR1 MDHEN, CDR2 SYDVKM. The CDR3 consists of 14 residues. In nucleotides, the CDR3 is TGTGCCAGCAGTTATCCCTCGGGGGGCTACGAGCAGTACTTC. It is translated as CASSYPSGGYEQYF.

The chain joins TRBV11-2 to TRBJ2-3; 11 nucleotides line up with TRBD1. With 3 bases clipped from V and 5 bases from J, the junction kept 10 bases outside the gene matches. There are 17 residues in the CDR3. Germline CDR1 reads SGHAT; CDR2 reads FQNNGV. CDR3 sequence reads: CASSFPGPGQGGDTQYF. The CDR3 bases are TGTGCCAGCAGCTTCCCGGGCCCGGGACAGGGGGGAGATACGCAGTATTTT.

The chain couples TRBV7-2 to TRBJ2-1; D gene unclear. This CDR3 is built from 15 residues. Germline values: CDR1 SGHTA, CDR2 FQGNSA. The V and J ends lost 7 bases and 10 bases respectively, with 23 bases between them. CDR3: CASTPPGPGTREQFF. In nucleotides, the CDR3 is TGTGCCAGCACCCCTCCTGGGCCCGGTACAAGGGAGCAGTTCTTC. The whole variable domain, remainder taken from reference TRBV7-2 and TRBJ2-1, is GAGVSQSPSNKVTEKGKDVELRCDPISGHTALYWYRQSLGQGLEFLIYFQGNSAPDKSGLPSDRFSAERTGGSVSTLTIQRTQQEDSAVYLCASTPPGPGTREQFFGPGTRLTVL.

This chain's CDR3 is CASSTGQFVGYTEAFF. Written as DNA, the CDR3 is TGTGCCAGTAGTACAGGACAGTTTGTCGGGTACACTGAAGCTTTCTTT. The chain is built from TRBV19 and TRBJ1-1, with a tentative D call TRBD1 (6 bases). This CDR3 is 16 amino acids long. Trimming removed 4 bases at V and 3 bases at J, with 18 bases between. CDR1 is LNHDA, CDR2 SQIVND, per germline (reference sequence).

The chain joins TRBV9 to TRBJ2-5, with a possible D match to TRBD2 (6 bases). The CDR3 is 15 amino acids. Trimming shortened V by 0 bases and J by 4 bases, and 13 bases separated the two germline ends. Germline CDR1 reads SGDLS; CDR2 reads YYNGEE. The CDR3 region has the DNA TGTGCCAGCAGCGTAGCCGTGGGCGGGGTAGAGACCCAGTACTTC. This sequence encodes CASSVAVGGVETQYF. Full variable domain (outside the CDR3, taken from reference TRBV9 and TRBJ2-5): DSGVTQTPKHLITATGQRVTLRCSPRSGDLSVYWYQQSLDQGLQFLIQYYNGEERAKGNILERFSAQQFPDLHSELNLSSLELGDSALYFCASSVAVGGVETQYFGPGTRLLVL.

J is TRBJ2-1 and V is TRBV3-1 (or the pseudogene TRBV3-2), with D possibly matching TRBD2 (5 bases). The V gene's germline CDR1 is LGHDT and CDR2 YNNKEL (reference sequence). V lost 1 base and J 0 bases, leaving 7 bases between the germline ends. The CDR3 is made up of 15 amino acids. The CDR3 sequence is CASSQVTSSYNEQFF. CDR3 sequence (DNA): TGTGCCAGCAGCCAAGTCACTAGCTCCTACAATGAGCAGTTCTTC.

The V gene is TRBV18, the J gene TRBJ2-7; TRBD1 agrees at 12 bases. Per germline, CDR1 KGHSH and CDR2 LQKENI. V shed 3 bases, J shed 5 bases, and the junction held 8 bases outside the gene matches. This CDR3 has 16 amino acids. The CDR3 DNA reads as TGTGCCAGCTCACCGGCAAGGGGACAGGGGGCCCACGAGCAGTACTTC. Translating it yields CASSPARGQGAHEQYF.

This chain connects TRBV9 to TRBJ1-2, with D maybe TRBD1 (5 bases). The CDR3 spans 12 residues. Trimming pared 4 bases from V and 7 bases from J, leaving 11 bases between. Germline loops: CDR1 SGDLS, CDR2 YYNGEE. The CDR3 DNA is TGTGCCAGCAGCCCCCGGACAACTGGCTACACCTTC. Translating it yields CASSPRTTGYTF. The whole variable domain, filled in from reference TRBV9 and TRBJ1-2, reads DSGVTQTPKHLITATGQRVTLRCSPRSGDLSVYWYQQSLDQGLQFLIQYYNGEERAKGNILERFSAQQFPDLHSELNLSSLELGDSALYFCASSPRTTGYTFGSGTRLTVV.

The chain couples TRBV6-2 or TRBV6-3 to TRBJ1-5; D ambiguous. Trimming left V 0 bases short and J 0 bases short, with 12 bases between. CDR3 length: 17 amino acids. Germline V gene data show CDR1 as MNHEY and CDR2 as SVGEGT. CDR3 in DNA: TGTGCCAGCAGTTACTCTGAGCTCAGGATTAGCAATCAGCCCCAGCATTTT. Amino acid sequence: CASSYSELRISNQPQHF.